Ten or more counts support the clone carrying this T cell receptor (beta chain). This sample was taken from a study of radiation and T cells in renal cell carcinoma. TCRdb keeps only in-frame clones here, not all; method: immunoSEQ multiplex PCR. This sample has over 35,000 clones, with about 82% found just once. Time point denoted: blood 4 weeks post-SBRT, at nephrectomy. Treatment in this sample: 15 Gy SBRT to primary tumor, nephrectomy 4 weeks later. This CDR3 comprises 16 residues. Losses at the gene ends were 0 bases for V and 6 bases for J; bases not matched to a gene: 6. Germline-derived CDR1 and CDR2 are MGHRA and YSYEKL.

The material was blood, obtained from a patient whose treatment included radiotherapy and nephrectomy. The origin of this receptor is a woman between 65 and 79 years old with renal cell carcinoma. This chain links TRBV4-1 with TRBJ2-7; 12 nucleotides match TRBD2. The DNA of the CDR3 is TGCGCCAGCAGCCAAGATTCGGGACTAGCGGGCCGCGAGCAGTACTTC. Its protein product is CASSQDSGLAGREQYF.